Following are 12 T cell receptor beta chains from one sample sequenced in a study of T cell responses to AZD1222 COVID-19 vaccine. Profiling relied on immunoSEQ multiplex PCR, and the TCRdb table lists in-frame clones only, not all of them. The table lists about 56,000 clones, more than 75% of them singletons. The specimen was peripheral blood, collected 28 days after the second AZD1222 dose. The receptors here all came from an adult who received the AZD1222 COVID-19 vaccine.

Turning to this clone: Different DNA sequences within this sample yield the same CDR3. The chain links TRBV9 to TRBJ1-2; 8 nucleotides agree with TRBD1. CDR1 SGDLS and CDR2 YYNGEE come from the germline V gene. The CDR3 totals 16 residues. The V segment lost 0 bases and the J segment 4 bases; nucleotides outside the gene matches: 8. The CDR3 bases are TGTGCCAGCAGCGTAGGAGGGACAGGACTGGCCTATGGCTACACCTTC. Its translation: CASSVGGTGLAYGYTF.

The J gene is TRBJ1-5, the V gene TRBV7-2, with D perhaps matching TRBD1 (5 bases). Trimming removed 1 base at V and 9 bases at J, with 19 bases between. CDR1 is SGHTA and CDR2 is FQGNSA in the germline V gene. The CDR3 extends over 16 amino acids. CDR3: CASSLGLGLLPGPQHF. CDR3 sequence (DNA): TGTGCCAGCAGCTTAGGGTTGGGGCTGTTACCGGGGCCCCAGCATTTT.

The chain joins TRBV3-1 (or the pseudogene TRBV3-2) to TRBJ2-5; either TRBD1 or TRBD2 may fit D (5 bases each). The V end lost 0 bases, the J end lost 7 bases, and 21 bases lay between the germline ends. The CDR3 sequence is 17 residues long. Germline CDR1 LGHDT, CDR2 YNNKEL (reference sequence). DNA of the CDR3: TGTGCCAGCAGCCAAGATGTCGTCGGGGCCCAGAGTGGGACCCAGTACTTC. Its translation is CASSQDVVGAQSGTQYF.

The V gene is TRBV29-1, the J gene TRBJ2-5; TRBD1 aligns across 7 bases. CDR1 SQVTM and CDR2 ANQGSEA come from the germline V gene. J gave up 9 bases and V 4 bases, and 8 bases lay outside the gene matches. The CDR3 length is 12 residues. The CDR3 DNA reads TGCAGCGTTGCACTCGGGCAGGGGGCCCAGTACTTC. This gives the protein CSVALGQGAQYF.

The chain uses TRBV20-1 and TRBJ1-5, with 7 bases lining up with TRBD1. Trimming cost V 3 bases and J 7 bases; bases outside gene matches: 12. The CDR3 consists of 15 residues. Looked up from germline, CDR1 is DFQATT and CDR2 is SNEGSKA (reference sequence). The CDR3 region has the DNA TGCAGTGCTAGTAGGACAGGACCCCAAGGGCAGCCCCAGCATTTT. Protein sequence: CSASRTGPQGQPQHF.

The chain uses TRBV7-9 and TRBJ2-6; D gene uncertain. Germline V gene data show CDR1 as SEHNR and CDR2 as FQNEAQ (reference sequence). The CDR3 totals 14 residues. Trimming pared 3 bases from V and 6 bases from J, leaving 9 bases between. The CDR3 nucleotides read TGTGCCAGCAGCTTCTCCCAGAAGGCCAACGTCCTGACTTTC. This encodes CASSFSQKANVLTF.

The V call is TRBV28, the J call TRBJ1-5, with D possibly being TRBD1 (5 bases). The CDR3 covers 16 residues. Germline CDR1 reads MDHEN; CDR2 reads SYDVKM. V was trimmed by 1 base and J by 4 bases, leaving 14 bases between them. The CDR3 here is CASSLLGELRNQPQHF. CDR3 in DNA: TGTGCCAGCAGTTTATTGGGGGAGCTACGAAATCAGCCCCAGCATTTT. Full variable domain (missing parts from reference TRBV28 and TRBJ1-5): DVKVTQSSRYLVKRTGEKVFLECVQDMDHENMFWYRQDPGLGLRLIYFSYDVKMKEKGDIPEGYSVSREKKERFSLILESASTNQTSMYLCASSLLGELRNQPQHFGDGTRLSIL.

CDR3 loop: CASSSTGVSTDTQYF. The DNA for the CDR3 is TGTGCCAGCAGCTCGACAGGGGTGAGCACAGATACGCAGTATTTT. The chain has TRBV5-4 and TRBJ2-3; 8 nucleotides line up with TRBD1. CDR1 SGHNT and CDR2 YYREEE come from the germline V gene (reference sequence). The CDR3 has 15 residues. V lost 3 bases to trimming and J lost 0 bases; unmatched junction nucleotides: 3.

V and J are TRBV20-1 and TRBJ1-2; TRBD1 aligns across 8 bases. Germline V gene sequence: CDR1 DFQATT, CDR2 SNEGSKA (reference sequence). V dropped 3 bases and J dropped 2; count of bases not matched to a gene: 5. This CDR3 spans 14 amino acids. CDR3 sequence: CSASLAGGNYGYTF. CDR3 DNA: TGCAGTGCTAGTCTCGCAGGGGGCAACTATGGCTACACCTTC.

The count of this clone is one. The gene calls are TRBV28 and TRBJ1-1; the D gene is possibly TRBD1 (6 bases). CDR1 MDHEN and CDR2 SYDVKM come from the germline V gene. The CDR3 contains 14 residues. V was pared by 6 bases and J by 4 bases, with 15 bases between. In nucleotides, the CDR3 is TGTGCCAGCAGCCAGACAGGTTGGGGCACTGAAGCTTTCTTT. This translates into CASSQTGWGTEAFF.

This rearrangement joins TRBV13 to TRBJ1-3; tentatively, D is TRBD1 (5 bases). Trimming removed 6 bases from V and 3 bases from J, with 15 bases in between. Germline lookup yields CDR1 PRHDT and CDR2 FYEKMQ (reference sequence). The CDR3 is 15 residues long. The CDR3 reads CASRRGTLGGNTIYF. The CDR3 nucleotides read TGTGCCAGCAGACGAGGGACGCTGGGTGGAAACACCATATATTTT.

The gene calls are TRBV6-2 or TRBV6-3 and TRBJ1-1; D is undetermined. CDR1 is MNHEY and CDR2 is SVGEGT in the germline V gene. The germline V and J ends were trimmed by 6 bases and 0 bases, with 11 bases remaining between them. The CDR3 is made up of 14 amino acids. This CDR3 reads CASSPPGVNTEAFF. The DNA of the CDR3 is TGTGCCAGCAGCCCCCCCGGGGTGAACACTGAAGCTTTCTTT.